This TCR beta chain was identified during a study of OX40 agonist ivuxolimab in advanced cancers. Concerning the study at large: Ivuxolimab, which targeted the costimulatory receptor OX40 (CD134), was an agonistic, fully human IgG2 monoclonal antibody. Intravenous ivuxolimab was administered to patients every 2 weeks at six dose levels: 0.01, 0.1, 0.3, 1.5, 3 and 10 mg/kg. Of the approximately 54 dose-escalation patients, hepatocellular carcinoma was present in around 20, melanoma in approximately 15, renal cell carcinoma in 9 and head and neck cancer in 9. The dose-escalation cohort was about 87% male with a mean age of approximately 60 years, ranging from roughly 23 to 90. Patients were allowed to have had prior anti-PD-1, anti-PD-L1 or anti-CTLA-4 therapy, and approximately 39% of the dose-escalation patients had been treated with checkpoint inhibitors. Partial responses occurred in three dose-escalation patients, of whom one had hepatocellular carcinoma and two had cutaneous melanoma. Peripheral TCRbeta sequencing aimed to test whether ivuxolimab altered TCR sequence diversity and caused clonal T-cell expansion. The monotherapy dose-escalation portion (N of about 50 patients) of the phase I ivuxolimab trial is reported in the paper. Study-wide conclusions, independent of this receptor: After ivuxolimab, more expanded clones were found on average in CD8+ T cells than in CD4+ T cells. At doses of 0.1 to 3.0 mg/kg, clonal expansion of both CD4+ and CD8+ blood T cells was observed from baseline to week 6. Low levels of normalized T-cell clonal expansion were also seen in some patients who did not respond. Antigen specificity was not determined for the clonally expanded peripheral T cells. Partial responders in the 0.1-3.0 mg/kg groups had among the lowest normalized peripheral clonal expansion, especially among CD8+ T cells.

CDR1 and CDR2, looked up from the germline V gene, are SGDLS and YYNGEE. The cysteine opens and the phenylalanine closes a CDR3 of 12 amino acids. The only DNA kept is the CDR3, 36 bases in frame from the first base. V is shortened by 0 bases, J by 10 bases, and the region joining them spans 10 bases. This clone was detected once. The antigen this receptor binds is unknown. Base qualities are not recorded, but no much larger clone differs from it by a single base. For sequencing of the TCRbeta CDR3 region, genomic DNA was extracted from the sorted cells. The immunoSEQ Assay was used to sequence the TCRbeta CDR3 regions. Drawn from immuneACCESS, this table holds only the in-frame rearrangements with V and J called that TCRdb kept. Clones are partly lost; checked studies trace under half to an unresolved V gene and leave the rest unexplained. Counted in this sample were roughly 80,000 clones; around 80% of them appeared once. Clones ranked in the top ten supply around 6.6% of the sample.

Patients with a history of autoimmune disease or receiving systemic immunosuppression were excluded from the trial. In every dose cohort, peripheral blood was drawn for TCR sequencing at baseline, cycle 4 day 1, and cycle 7 day 1. The samples were drawn from a first-in-human, open-label, multicenter phase I dose-escalation trial of ivuxolimab. The trial enrolled adults with locally advanced or metastatic head and neck squamous cell, hepatocellular, melanoma or renal cell carcinoma. Before TCR sequencing, CD4+ T cells and CD8+ T cells from peripheral blood were sorted into separate populations. The starting material was CD4+ or CD8+ T cells sorted from blood, obtained in a trial of the OX40 agonist ivuxolimab. The chain was built from TRBV9 and TRBJ1-1; the D gene is perhaps TRBD1, from 5 matching bases. This sequence originates from an adult with an advanced solid tumor such as melanoma, head and neck, liver or kidney cancer. The DNA sequence is TGTGCCAGCAGCGTAGTGGCAGGGCTAGCTTTCTTT. Its product reads: CASSVVAGLAFF. Supplemented by the reference TRBV9 and TRBJ1-1 proteins around the CDR3, the complete variable domain is DSGVTQTPKHLITATGQRVTLRCSPRSGDLSVYWYQQSLDQGLQFLIQYYNGEERAKGNILERFSAQQFPDLHSELNLSSLELGDSALYFCASSVVAGLAFFGQGTRLTVV.